These 10 T cell receptor beta chains were all obtained from the same sample, sequenced in a study of blood T cell repertoires in COVID-19. Repertoires were generated with immunoSEQ multiplex PCR, while TCRdb's copy carries only in-frame clones and drops some. The sample has about 160,000 clones, 70% to 85% seen once; the top ten hold more than 6%. Material: peripheral blood. All receptors come from a woman aged 40 to 50 with COVID-19, enrolled during active disease.

V gene TRBV7-3 combines with J gene TRBJ2-5, with D hard to call. CDR1 and CDR2 (germline): SGHTA, FQGTGA. The CDR3 length is 13 residues. With 9 bases removed from V and 5 bases from J, the gap between germline ends came to 16 bases. CDR3 coding DNA: TGTGCCAGTGGGTACAAGCGTGGGGAGACCCAGTACTTC. It codes for CASGYKRGETQYF.

The V gene is TRBV30, the J gene TRBJ2-1; 8 bases are shared with TRBD2. The ends lost 4 bases at V and 4 bases at J; junction bases unmatched: 6. The germline CDR1 and CDR2 sequences are GTSNPN and SVGIG (reference sequence). This CDR3 has 14 residues. The CDR3 DNA reads TGTGCCTGGAAGACGGGGGGGCCTTACAATGAGCAGTTCTTC. Its translation: CAWKTGGPYNEQFF.

V is TRBV14 and J is TRBJ2-7, with D hard to call. V was shortened by 4 bases and J by 3 bases, with 10 bases between the two germline ends. The CDR3 contains 13 residues. Germline V gives CDR1 SGHDN, CDR2 FVKESK. The CDR3 nucleotides are TGTGCCAGCAGCCCCTATACCGTCTACGAGCAGTACTTC. Protein sequence: CASSPYTVYEQYF.

This clone was recorded only once. V is TRBV28 and J is TRBJ1-1; 8 nucleotides agree with TRBD1. Per the germline V gene, CDR1 is MDHEN and CDR2 is SYDVKM. V gave up 10 bases and J gave up 4 bases; unmatched junction bases: 17. There are 16 residues in the CDR3. The CDR3 sequence is CATQTQGALLSTEAFF. For the CDR3, the DNA is TGTGCCACCCAGACTCAGGGGGCGCTTTTGAGCACTGAAGCTTTCTTT.

This clone was seen repeatedly, ten times or more. The rearrangement uses TRBV7-6 and TRBJ2-5, with D possibly being TRBD2 (5 bases). The CDR3 has 15 amino acids. Trimming pared 1 base from V and 4 bases from J, leaving 13 bases between. Germline V gives CDR1 SGHVS, CDR2 FNYEAQ. The CDR3 is CASSLDRTLGETQYF. The CDR3 coding sequence is TGTGCCAGCAGCTTAGATCGGACTCTCGGAGAGACCCAGTACTTC.

This clone was counted once. This sequence joins TRBV7-3 and TRBJ2-1, with D possibly matching TRBD2 (7 bases). The CDR3 has 17 amino acids. Per the germline V gene, CDR1 is SGHTA and CDR2 is FQGTGA. V gave up 2 bases and J gave up 0 bases, with 14 bases separating them. DNA for the CDR3: TGTGCCAGCAGCTTATCTGGGGGGGCTGGCTCCTACAATGAGCAGTTCTTC. Protein: CASSLSGGAGSYNEQFF.

This chain joins TRBV11-3 and TRBJ2-1; 8 bases agree with TRBD2. This CDR3 has 13 residues. The germline gives CDR1 SGHNT, CDR2 YENEEA. V dropped 4 bases and J dropped 10; count of bases not matched to a gene: 6. CDR3 coding DNA: TGTGCCAGCAGCTCCAACACGGGGGGGGAGCAGTTCTTC. Its translation: CASSSNTGGEQFF.

The chain employs TRBV6-5 and TRBJ2-1; weak D call: TRBD1 (6 bases). The CDR3 is 13 amino acids. Germline V gene sequence: CDR1 MNHEY, CDR2 SVGAGI. The ends were cut back, 6 bases at V and 4 bases at J, with 10 bases in the middle. CDR3 protein: CASSPGQYNEQFF. CDR3 nucleotides: TGTGCCAGCAGCCCAGGACAGTACAATGAGCAGTTCTTC.

V and J are TRBV1 and TRBJ1-1; the tabulated D call, TRBD1, remains unverified against the DNA. TRBV1 is a documented pseudogene. This CDR3 has 13 amino acids. CDR3 coding DNA: TGCGCTGGGGGGACAGGGCTCAACACTGAAGCTTTCTTT. Translated: CAGGTGLNTEAFF.

The genes are TRBV3-1 (or the pseudogene TRBV3-2) and TRBJ2-5, with 9 bases aligning to TRBD2. J gave up 4 bases and V 6 bases, and 15 bases lay outside the gene matches. The CDR3 length is 17 residues. From germline, CDR1 is LGHDT and CDR2 YNNKEL (reference sequence). CDR3 amino acids: CASSSGSEGFSGETQYF. The CDR3 nucleotides read TGTGCCAGCAGTAGCGGGAGTGAGGGGTTTAGCGGAGAGACCCAGTACTTC.